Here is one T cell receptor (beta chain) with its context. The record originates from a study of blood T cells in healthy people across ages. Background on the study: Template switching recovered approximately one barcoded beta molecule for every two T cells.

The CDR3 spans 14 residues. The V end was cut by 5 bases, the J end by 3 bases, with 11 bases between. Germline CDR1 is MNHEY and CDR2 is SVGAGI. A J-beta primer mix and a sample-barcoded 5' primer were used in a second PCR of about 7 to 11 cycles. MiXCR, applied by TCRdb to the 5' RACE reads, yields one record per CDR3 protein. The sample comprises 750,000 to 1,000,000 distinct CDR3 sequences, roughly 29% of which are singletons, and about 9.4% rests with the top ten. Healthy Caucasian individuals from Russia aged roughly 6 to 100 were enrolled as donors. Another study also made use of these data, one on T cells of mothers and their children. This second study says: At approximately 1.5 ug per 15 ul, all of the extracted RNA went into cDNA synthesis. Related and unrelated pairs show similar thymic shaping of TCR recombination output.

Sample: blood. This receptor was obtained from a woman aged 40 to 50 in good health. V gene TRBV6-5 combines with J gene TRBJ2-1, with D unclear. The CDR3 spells CASSPSSVYNEQFF. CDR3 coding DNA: TGTGCCAGCAGTCCTTCTTCAGTCTACAATGAGCAGTTCTTC.